The 9 T cell receptor beta chains reported below all come from one sample, sequenced in a study of blood T cell repertoires in COVID-19. Profiled with immunoSEQ multiplex PCR; TCRdb holds only in-frame clones, not every one. This table has roughly 250,000 clones, roughly four fifths appearing once. The sample taken for sequencing was peripheral blood. These TCRs come from a man in his fifties or sixties with acute or convalescent COVID-19.

J is TRBJ2-2 and V is TRBV19; 10 positions match TRBD2. This CDR3 region has 17 residues. Trimming removed 7 bases from V and 4 bases from J; junction bases left unmatched: 12. CDR1 and CDR2 (germline): LNHDA, SQIVND (reference sequence). The CDR3 region is CASIGLAGAVPTGELFF. CDR3 coding DNA: TGTGCCAGTATCGGTCTAGCGGGAGCCGTTCCCACCGGGGAGCTGTTTTTT.

Here the CDR3 DNA reads TGTGCCAGCAATTTACAGGGGAGATTGATGGGCACTGAAGCTTTCTTT. Amino acid sequence: CASNLQGRLMGTEAFF. The chain couples TRBV5-5 to TRBJ1-1; 7 nucleotides agree with TRBD1. With V trimmed by 6 bases and J by 4 bases, 15 bases remained unmatched. CDR3 length: 16 residues. The V gene's germline CDR1 is SGHKS and CDR2 YYEKEE (reference sequence).

This clone was recorded only once. This sequence joins TRBV3-1 (or the pseudogene TRBV3-2) and TRBJ1-5, with 7 nucleotides matching TRBD1. Trimming took 5 bases from V and 5 from J; bases not matched to a gene: 3. The germline V gene encodes CDR1 LGHDT and CDR2 YNNKEL (reference sequence). This CDR3 spans 13 amino acids. DNA of the CDR3: TGTGCCAGCAGCAATACAGGGGATCAGCCCCAGCATTTT. Its translation is CASSNTGDQPQHF.

CDR3 amino acids: CASRTGFNTEAFF. DNA for the CDR3: TGTGCCAGTCGGACAGGGTTCAACACTGAAGCTTTCTTT. V and J are TRBV5-4 and TRBJ1-1; 8 bases are shared with TRBD1. The CDR3 is made up of 13 amino acids. CDR1 and CDR2 (germline): SGHNT, YYREEE (reference sequence). V shed 8 bases and J 2 bases; nucleotides not matched to a gene: 5.

The chain couples TRBV10-2 to TRBJ1-6, with a weak D call TRBD1 (6 bases). V lost 6 bases and J lost 4, with 10 bases in between. The CDR3 is 14 amino acids. Germline CDR1 reads WSHSY; CDR2 reads SAAADI. CDR3 sequence (DNA): TGCGCCAGCAGGGGGGGGCAGTATAATTCACCCCTCCACTTT. Protein: CASRGGQYNSPLHF.

A single count supports this clone. The chain has TRBV29-1 and TRBJ2-7; 7 bases fit TRBD1. J was trimmed by 5 bases and V by 6 bases; bases with no gene match: 13. Germline V gives CDR1 SQVTM, CDR2 ANQGSEA. CDR3 length equals 14 residues. CDR3: CSVQRQGPPHEQYF. The CDR3 DNA reads as TGCAGCGTCCAACGACAGGGTCCCCCCCACGAGCAGTACTTC.

The chain is built from TRBV27 and TRBJ1-6, with D perhaps matching TRBD1 (6 bases). The V end was cut by 3 bases, the J end by 8 bases, with 11 bases between. This CDR3 comprises 14 residues. The germline V gene encodes CDR1 MNHEY and CDR2 SMNVEV (reference sequence). This CDR3 reads CASSFGQSYSPLHF. CDR3 nucleotide sequence: TGTGCCAGCAGTTTTGGACAGAGTTATTCACCCCTCCACTTT.

The rearrangement uses TRBV3-1 (or the pseudogene TRBV3-2) and TRBJ1-2; TRBD1 might be the D (6 bases). Germline V CDR1 and CDR2: LGHDT, YNNKEL (reference sequence). This CDR3 has 14 residues. Trimming left V 2 bases short and J 3 bases short, with 10 bases between. CDR3 amino acids: CASSQSGQYYGYTF. The DNA of the CDR3 is TGTGCCAGCAGCCAATCCGGACAGTACTATGGCTACACCTTC.

This clone turned up a few times. CDR3 coding DNA: TGCGCCAGCAGCCCCCTTGGGAGACTGAACACTGAAGCTTTCTTT. As protein: CASSPLGRLNTEAFF. V gene TRBV4-1 combines with J gene TRBJ1-1; D gene ambiguous. This CDR3 is built from 15 residues. Germline V lookup: CDR1 MGHRA, CDR2 YSYEKL. With 4 bases removed from V and 0 bases from J, the gap between germline ends came to 12 bases.